This entry concerns a single T cell receptor (beta chain). Its antigen remains unknown. This specimen belongs to a study of T cells expressing NK-cell markers. Across the study: The authors derived TCR beta repertoires from sorted CD3+CD56+NKG2C+, CD3+CD56+NKG2C- and CD3+CD56-NKG2C+ T cells. Whole-study findings and limits: In five or six donors, dominant CD3+CD56+NKG2C+ clonotypes ranked among the top 10 CD8+ clonotypes. Uncertainty persisted over the HCMV specificity of expanded NKG2C+ T cell clones. Topping the CD3+CD56-NKG2C+ fraction as well were these clonotypes, in a handful of donors.

TCRdb reprocessed the 5' RACE reads and keeps a single row for each CDR3 protein, giving no DNA. Here the sample table reports about 430,000 distinct CDR3 sequences. Germline V gene lookup returns CDR1 SGHTA and CDR2 FQGNSA. The CDR3 covers 14 residues. The sample was blood T cells: a sorted CD56 or NKG2C T cell subset, CD4+ or CD8+ T cells, or bulk PBMC T cells (not recorded which). The chain combines TRBV7-2 with TRBJ2-1; TCRdb proposes TRBD2, but this gene call is untestable without DNA. The origin of this receptor is a woman in her fifties or sixties in good health. The CDR3 reads CASVAGGPRNEQFF.